Reported below is one T cell receptor (beta chain). Which antigen it targets is not known. Base-call qualities are not available, and no considerably larger clone is one nucleotide away. V drops 7 bases and J drops 3 bases, leaving 15 bases in between. The germline V gene provides CDR1 SGHTA and CDR2 FQGNSA. Its CDR3 holds 14 amino acids, cysteine through phenylalanine. Just the 42-base CDR3 DNA is kept, in frame starting at base 1. The sample comes from a study of vaccination and CD4 T cells after COVID-19 (dated by TCRdb to 2021 to 2024). For context, the study as a whole: Convalescent patients had a positive SARS-CoV-2 result on nasal swab PCR, and of these patients, several had mild disease and one had severe disease. Six males and four females were included in the convalescent cohort, with two Hispanic individuals, seven Caucasians, two Asians and one multiracial person represented. Participants got two doses of the Pfizer-BioNTech BNT162b2 vaccine (n=8) or two doses of the Moderna mRNA-1273 vaccine (n=2). Post-COVID blood samples from convalescent patients were collected a median of about 100 days after diagnosis, with a range of 35 to 161 days. Post-vaccine blood samples were taken a median of roughly 72 days after the second vaccine dose, with a range of about 13 to 241 days. Culture stimuli were overlapping spike peptide pools from SARS-CoV-2 and from the common cold coronaviruses HCoV-NL63, HCoV-OC43 and HCoV-229E. Control cultures received a CEFX viral epitope pool as the positive control, an HIV-1 Nef peptide pool as the negative control, or no peptide. In about 11 COVID-19 convalescent patients and a handful of infection-naive healthy vaccine recipients, the spike-specific CD4+ TCR repertoire before mRNA vaccination was compared with the repertoire after mRNA vaccination. Study-wide findings and limitations: The study included relatively few convalescent patients and did not analyze early timepoints after natural infection. Nearly all vaccine-specific clones in convalescent patients (304 of 307) were mono-reactive for SARS-CoV-2 spike rather than cross-reactive with common cold coronaviruses. Among the post-vaccine SARS-CoV-2-reactive clones in convalescent patients, a median approximately 86% showed up only after vaccination, which suggests vaccine-specific priming. Although the median number of SARS-CoV-2-reactive clonotypes went up from around 20 after infection to more than 30 after vaccination, the increase was not significant.

In light of the paper, this sample's treatment or condition label describes: roughly 10-day PBMC culture with coronavirus spike peptide pools or control peptides (ViraFEST assay). To expand antigen-specific T cells with peptide pools and then pick out the expanded clonotypes through TCR sequencing, the study relied on the ViraFEST assay. The convalescent patients' positive SARS-CoV-2 PCR tests fell between March and December 2020, which was before the Alpha, Beta and Delta variants emerged in the United States. PBMCs were cultured at 1.5 million to 2.5 million per well in IMDM supplemented with approximately 5% human AB serum and roughly 10 IU/ml IL-2, with approximately 10 ug/ml peptide pools added. Half of the culture medium was replaced with fresh IL-2-containing medium on days 3 and 7. After around 11 days of culture, CD4+ T cells were isolated by negative selection with the EasySep CD4+ T cell isolation kit. Ficoll-Paque Plus gradient centrifugation was used to isolate PBMCs from whole blood, and the isolated PBMCs were then either used fresh or cryopreserved at -140C. Triplicate wells were generally used for each culture condition.

The library was produced with PCR. TCR sequencing of DNA from cultured CD4+ T cells used the Oncomine TCR Beta short-read assay at the Johns Hopkins FTIC core. Genomic DNA was extracted from the cultured CD4+ T cells with the QIAamp micro DNA kit. The Oncomine TCR Beta libraries from cultured CD4+ T cells were pooled using unique dual indexes and then sequenced on an Illumina iSeq 100. As for how the authors treated the data: Non-productive sequences were removed, and CDR3s that did not start with C, did not end with F or W, or were shorter than 7 amino acids were discarded. Antigen-specific clonotypes were identified using the MANAFEST web application through comparison of peptide-stimulated wells with reference and other culture wells. For a clone to be called positive, the clone needed an FDR below 0.05, an odds ratio above 5, and a productive frequency above 0.1% in at least two of three replicate wells. Cross-reactive clonotypes were defined as significantly expanded in both SARS-CoV-2 spike wells and at least one common cold coronavirus spike condition. Using R version 3.6.1, CDR3 homology was evaluated through Levenshtein distances (stringdist) along with unrooted phylogenetic trees (ape). The raw public reads went through TCRdb reprocessing: fastp at Q25, MiXCR clone calling, in-frame beta chains kept. Under each unique CDR3 protein, matching rows form one entry showing the most common genes and DNA. TCRdb, not the original authors, processed these V and J calls. The sample table contains about 14,000 distinct CDR3 sequences; only one count was recorded for 50% to 55% of them. Approximately 9.1% of the sample belongs to the ten largest clones.

This TCR was sampled from a human donor who had recovered from COVID-19. Recombination joined TRBV7-2 with TRBJ1-2; there is no confident call for the D gene. Sample: CD4+ T cells from blood, cultured in vitro. At the DNA level, the sequence is TGTGCCAGCAATAGCCAAGGTCTAGACTATGGCTACACCTTC. It encodes CASNSQGLDYGYTF.